This T cell receptor beta chain was profiled in a study of blood T cells in healthy people across ages (dated by TCRdb to the mid-2010s). For the wider study: In model experiments, template switching captured about one uniquely barcoded TCR beta cDNA molecule for every two T cells. The donors were divided into four age groups: young (average approximately 15 years), middle-aged (about 39), aged (roughly 66) and long-lived (about 79). Using deep sequencing normalized with unique cDNA molecular identifiers, the study measured how TCR beta repertoire diversity changes with age. Donors of different ages were randomly distributed across sequencing lanes to avoid experimental bias. For two donors (one aged 18 to 30 and one aged 80 or older), the study analyzed two additional independent replicas of 1 million unique cDNA reads from the same blood draw.

What the research found in general, with its limitations: The CMV infection status of donors was not known, potentially confounding age-related changes in expanded clonotypes. A strong correlation was found between observed TCR beta diversity and the percentage of naive T cells measured by flow cytometry. Compared with the aged group, the long-lived group had more naive CD4+ T cells, fewer expanded clones and increased TCR diversity, a pattern suggesting age selection. Bulk unsorted PBMC profiling prevented conclusive comparison of naive and antigen-experienced compartments. As age increased, observed TCR beta diversity per million T cells dropped in a roughly linear way, and a significant reduction was already evident by age roughly 40. Estimates of total diversity based on one million sequenced T cells were regarded as lower bounds and as underestimates.

Donors were 39 systemically healthy Caucasian individuals from Russia aged roughly 6 to 90 years. Each donor gave ten milliliters of peripheral blood, drawn into EDTA-treated Vacutainer tubes. PBMCs were isolated by Ficoll-Paque density-gradient centrifugation, with at least 6.5 million obtained per sample. Total RNA was extracted from PBMCs with Trizol reagent, with at least 5.5 micrograms obtained per sample. Naive CD45RAhigh/CD27high T cell percentages were measured by flow cytometry on a PBMC aliquot from every donor. The library was prepared using 5' RACE. Reads for this sample came from an Illumina HiSeq 2500. A second roughly 6 to 12 cycle PCR used a sample-barcoded 5' primer and a J-beta primer mix. Each TCR beta cDNA molecule received a unique molecular identifier from a template-switch 5' adaptor carrying 12 random nucleotides. At least 2.5 million CDR3-containing paired-end reads were obtained from each sample. All of the RNA was converted into first-strand cDNA using the Mint cDNA synthesis kit, with a TRBC-specific oligonucleotide serving as the primer. Following uracil-DNA glycosylase treatment, a first 18-cycle PCR with universal primers M1SS and BC2_uni_R was performed on all cDNA. In the source study's methods: For normalization, 1 million high-quality reads were randomly selected from each sample, with every read carrying a distinct molecular identifier. Reads with shared molecular identifiers were discarded instead of being binned into consensus sequences. MiTCR, with a Q25 quality threshold and the strictest error-elimination algorithm, was used for CDR3 identification, clonotype clustering and error correction. A nonparametric unseen species model with Euler transformation was used to estimate a lower bound on total TCR beta diversity. TCRdb cleaned the public reads at Q25 with fastp, built clones with MiXCR and kept in-frame beta chains. Every distinct CDR3 protein forms one entry, paired with its most common genes and DNA. The V and J calls and clone size are TCRdb's, not the authors'. The sample includes 650,000 to 800,000 distinct CDR3 sequences, with 44% observed a single time. Around 21% of the sample is held by the ten biggest clonotypes.

CDR1 and CDR2 (SGHDN, FVKESK) derive from the germline V gene. The CDR3 spans 15 residues, from the cysteine through the phenylalanine. The retained sequence is limited to the CDR3, 45 bases, with the frame set at the first base. V lost 4 bases and J lost 9 bases; the stretch between them is 19 bases long. Concerning this clonotype itself: This receptor's antigen is unknown. Base qualities are missing; no much larger clone stands one base away.

The TCR sequence derives from a man between 60 and 75 years old in good health. Sequencing used blood. Recombination connected TRBV14 to TRBJ2-1; the D call could be TRBD1 or TRBD2, with each sharing 6 bases. The CDR3 has the sequence CASSPQRRGQSEQFF. The sequenced DNA is TGTGCCAGCAGCCCTCAACGGCGGGGACAAAGTGAGCAGTTCTTC.